This TCR beta chain was sequenced during a study of cytomegalovirus exposure and HLA in healthy donors. Study findings and constraints: Follow-up analysis seemed to connect common viral pathogens with several of the most significant clusters identified. When presence/absence was analysed, sequencing depth was taken to be roughly uniform across donors.

This clone was seen a handful of times. What it recognizes is unknown. Other DNA sequences in the same sample also yield this CDR3. The donors, nominally healthy at sampling, likely had unrecorded immune exposures. The PCR used 60 Vbeta and 13 Jbeta primers. Clones were sequenced by immunoSEQ multiplex PCR, and TCRdb holds only the in-frame ones, with some missing. Of 100,000 to 150,000 clones in the sample, around 77% were seen once. The J segment lost 2 bases and the V segment lost 6 bases, leaving 5 bases of the junction unmatched. This CDR3 has 15 amino acids. Germline V CDR1 and CDR2: MDHEN, SYDVKM.

V and J are TRBV28 and TRBJ2-3, with 10 positions matching TRBD2. Sequenced sample: PBMCs. The TCR sequence derives from a woman in her thirties or forties in good health and CMV-seropositive. In DNA, the CDR3 is TGTGCCAGCAGCTTCGGGACTAGCGACACAGATACGCAGTATTTT. This translates into CASSFGTSDTDTQYF.